This is a list of T cell receptor beta chains from one sample in a study of control samples from healthy donors and cancer patients. Profiling relied on immunoSEQ multiplex PCR, and the TCRdb table lists in-frame clones only, not all of them. The table shows 100,000 to 150,000 clones, with around 93% occurring only once. Sequencing was done on a sample of blood. Every receptor here comes from a young man in good health. Each CDR3 is given with its conserved first and last residue. A D gene is named only where the DNA matches it firmly. Only part of the rows carry a size: once, few, many, or a class if the clone is expanded.

>-|-|TRBJ2-7|TRBV7-2
TGTGCCAGCAGCTTGTCCGGGACAAGCTCCTACGAGCAGTACTTC
CASSLSGTSSYEQYF
>-|-|TRBJ2-7|TRBV12-5
TGTGCTAGTGGTTTGGTACTGAAATCATCCTACGAGCAGTACTTC
CASGLVLKSSYEQYF
>-|TRBD1|TRBJ2-2|TRBV5-1
TGCGCCAGCAGCCGCCTCATTGACAGGGGGTACCCTACCGGGGAGCTGTTTTTT
CASSRLIDRGYPTGELFF
>-|-|TRBJ1-1|TRBV12-3/TRBV12-4
TGTGCCAGCAGTGTAGGGGAGCCCACTGAAGCTTTCTTT
CASSVGEPTEAFF
>few|-|TRBJ2-2|TRBV6-6
TGTGCCAGCAGGATCGAAGGGAATACCGGGGAGCTGTTTTTT
CASRIEGNTGELFF
>-|-|TRBJ1-2|TRBV6-2/TRBV6-3
TGTGCCAGCAGTTACTCGCGTGCCGGGGTCGCCTATGGCTACACCTTC
CASSYSRAGVAYGYTF
>-|-|TRBJ1-5|TRBV5-1
TGCGCCAGCAGCTTGTCGGTGGATCAGCCCCAGCATTTT
CASSLSVDQPQHF
>-|-|TRBJ2-7|TRBV9
TGTGCCAGCAGCGTACAGGATTCCTACGAGCAGTACTTC
CASSVQDSYEQYF
>-|-|TRBJ1-5|TRBV6-2/TRBV6-3
TGTGCCAGCAGTTACAAGAGGCAGCCCCAGCATTTT
CASSYKRQPQHF
>-|TRBD2|TRBJ2-1|TRBV11-3
TGTGCCAGCAGCCGGACTAGCGGGGGGGCATCGGAGCAGTTCTTC
CASSRTSGGASEQFF
>once|-|TRBJ2-5|TRBV25-1
TGTGCCAGCAGTGAAGAGCCCCAAGAGACCCAGTACTTC
CASSEEPQETQYF
>-|TRBD1|TRBJ2-7|TRBV5-4
TGTGCCAGCAGCCTCGACAGGGTCAGTGTCCACGAGCAGTACTTC
CASSLDRVSVHEQYF
>-|TRBD1|TRBJ1-1|TRBV6-6
TGTGCCAGCAGGGGACAGGGATCACGGGACACTGAAGCTTTCTTT
CASRGQGSRDTEAFF
>-|TRBD2|TRBJ2-1|TRBV30
TGTGCCTGGAGAAGACTAGCGGCCTCCTACAATGAGCAGTTCTTC
CAWRRLAASYNEQFF
>-|-|TRBJ1-3|TRBV30
TGTGCCTGGAGTGTGACAGCTTTCTCTGGAAACACCATATATTTT
CAWSVTAFSGNTIYF
>-|-|TRBJ1-2|TRBV10-2
TGCGCCAGCAGCCGAAAGTGGACGGATTACTATGGCTACACCTTC
CASSRKWTDYYGYTF
>-|-|TRBJ1-1|TRBV7-9
TGTGCCAGCAGTATCAGAAACACTGAAGCTTTCTTT
CASSIRNTEAFF
>-|-|TRBJ2-7|TRBV7-8
TGTGCCAGCAGCTTAGAGGTATCCTACGAGCAGTACTTC
CASSLEVSYEQYF
>-|TRBD1|TRBJ1-2|TRBV27
TGTGCCAGCAGTTTATACCCCGGGACAGATGGCTACACCTTC
CASSLYPGTDGYTF
>few|TRBD1|TRBJ1-2|TRBV2
TGTGCCAGCAGTGTGGACAGGGAAGCCTCCTATGGCTACACCTTC
CASSVDREASYGYTF
>-|TRBD1|TRBJ2-3|TRBV13
TGTGCCAGCAGCACACAGGGGCGTGGGGATACGCAGTATTTT
CASSTQGRGDTQYF
>-|TRBD1|TRBJ1-6|TRBV30
TGTGCCTGGAGTGTACTGTCGGGACAGCCAGGGTCACCCCTCCACTTT
CAWSVLSGQPGSPLHF
>-|-|TRBJ1-4|TRBV3-1/TRBV3-2
TGTGCCAGCAGCCAAGGCAGGGCGGAGGAAAAACTGTTTTTT
CASSQGRAEEKLFF
>once|-|TRBJ2-5|TRBV7-6
TGTGCCAGCAGCTTGGGGGGACCCCAGGGCGAGACCCAGTACTTC
CASSLGGPQGETQYF
>-|TRBD2|TRBJ2-7|TRBV2
TGTGCCAGCAGTGAAGGGCCTAGCGGTACCTACGAGCAGTACTTC
CASSEGPSGTYEQYF
>-|-|TRBJ1-2|TRBV12-3/TRBV12-4
TGTGCCAGCAGTTTTGCAGGGACCTATGGCTACACCTTC
CASSFAGTYGYTF
>-|TRBD1|TRBJ1-5|TRBV19
TGTGCCAGTCTTGCCGTGACAGGGGGCTTCCAGCCCCAGCATTTT
CASLAVTGGFQPQHF
>-|-|TRBJ2-7|TRBV4-2
TGTGCCAGCAGCCAAGATACGGGGAGCTACGAGCAGTACTTC
CASSQDTGSYEQYF
>-|TRBD1|TRBJ1-2|TRBV30
TGTGCCTGGAGGAGGACAGGGGGTGGTCTTGGCTACACCTTC
CAWRRTGGGLGYTF